The clone carrying this T cell receptor beta chain was observed once. Germline CDR1 and CDR2: SEHNR and FQNEAQ (reference sequence). The V gene lost 6 bases and the J gene lost 6 bases, with 14 bases spanning the gap. This CDR3 comprises 14 residues. Assay: immunoSEQ multiplex PCR; the TCRdb copy retains only in-frame clones and omits some. This table holds around 150,000 clones, approximately 80% found once. These data originate in a study of cytomegalovirus exposure and HLA in healthy donors. The receptor was derived from a man under 40 in good health and CMV-seropositive. Sequenced sample: PBMCs. The chain has TRBV7-9 and TRBJ2-2, with no clear D. CDR3 sequence (DNA): TGTGCCAGCAGAATCGGGTTCACTGCCGGGGAGCTGTTTTTT. This sequence encodes CASRIGFTAGELFF.